This TCR beta chain was sequenced for a study of blood T cell repertoires in COVID-19. As for the study in general: From T cells, B-cell-depleted T cells, or PBMCs came the material, which was cDNA or gDNA.

V dropped 3 bases and J dropped 6; count of bases not matched to a gene: 8. The V gene's germline CDR1 is ENHRY and CDR2 SYGVKD. CDR3 length: 16 residues. In the study's own analysis: Reference gene primer amplification gave estimated nucleated cell counts. Assay used: immunoSEQ multiplex PCR; TCRdb lists only in-frame clones, some missing. V, J and clone size are those of that table, while D and trimming were read from the DNA. The sample carries around 130,000 clones, about 88% recorded once. The chain couples TRBV10-3 to TRBJ1-4, with 9 nucleotides matching TRBD1. The source is a woman in her fifties or sixties who had recovered from COVID-19. The sample comprised PBMCs or T cells enriched from blood (not recorded which). The CDR3 coding sequence is TGTGCCATCAGTGAAATGGGACAGGGCGTGGATGAAAAACTGTTTTTT. It codes for CAISEMGQGVDEKLFF.